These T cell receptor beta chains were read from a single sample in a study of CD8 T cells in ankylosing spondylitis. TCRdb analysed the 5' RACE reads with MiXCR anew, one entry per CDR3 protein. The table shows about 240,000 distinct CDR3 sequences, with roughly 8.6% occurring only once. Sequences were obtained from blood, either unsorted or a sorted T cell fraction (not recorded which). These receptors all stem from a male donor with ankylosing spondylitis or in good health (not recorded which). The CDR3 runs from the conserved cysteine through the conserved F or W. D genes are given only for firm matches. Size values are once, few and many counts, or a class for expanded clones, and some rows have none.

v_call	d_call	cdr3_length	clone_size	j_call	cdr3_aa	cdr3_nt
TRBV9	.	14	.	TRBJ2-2	CASSLTGPTGELFF	TGTGCCAGCAGCCTTACAGGGCCCACCGGGGAGCTGTTTTTT
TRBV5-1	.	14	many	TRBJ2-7	CASSLANFDDEQYF	TGCGCCAGCAGCTTGGCCAATTTCGACGACGAGCAGTACTTC
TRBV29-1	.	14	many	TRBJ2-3	CSVEGRRGTDTQYF	TGCAGCGTTGAAGGGAGGAGGGGAACAGATACGCAGTATTTT
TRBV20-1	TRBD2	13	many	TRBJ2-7	CSAWGLADYEQYF	TGCAGTGCCTGGGGACTAGCGGACTACGAGCAGTACTTC
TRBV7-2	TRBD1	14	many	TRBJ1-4	CASSLRTGNEKLFF	TGTGCCAGCAGCTTGCGGACAGGGAACGAAAAACTGTTTTTT
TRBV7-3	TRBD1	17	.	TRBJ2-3	CASSKLTGGLSTDTQYF	TGTGCCAGCAGCAAATTGACAGGGGGCTTAAGCACAGATACGCAGTATTTT
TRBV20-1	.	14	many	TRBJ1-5	CSARDGNSNQPQHF	TGCAGTGCTCGGGACGGAAATAGCAATCAGCCCCAGCATTTT
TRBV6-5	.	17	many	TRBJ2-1	CASSYSKWRANVNEQFF	TGTGCCAGCAGTTACTCGAAATGGAGGGCCAACGTCAATGAGCAGTTCTTC
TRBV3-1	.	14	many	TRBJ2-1	CASSQQSSYNEQFF	TGTGCCAGCAGCCAACAGTCCTCCTACAATGAGCAGTTCTTC
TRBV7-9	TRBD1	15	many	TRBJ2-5	CASSLGIQGGETQYF	TGTGCCAGCAGCTTAGGGATACAGGGGGGCGAGACCCAGTACTTC
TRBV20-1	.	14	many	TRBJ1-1	CSARGDTSNTEAFF	TGCAGTGCTAGAGGGGACACCTCTAACACTGAAGCTTTCTTT
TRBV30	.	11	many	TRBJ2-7	CAWSLDQEQYF	TGTGCCTGGAGTCTGGACCAGGAGCAGTACTTC
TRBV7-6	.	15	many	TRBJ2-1	CASSLTGNSYNEQFF	TGTGCCAGCAGCTTGACGGGAAACTCCTACAATGAGCAGTTCTTC